This T cell receptor beta chain was captured in a study of OX40 agonist ivuxolimab in advanced cancers. Study background: Three patients, one with hepatocellular carcinoma and two with cutaneous melanoma, responded partially.

Comments on this clone: Its specificity is not known.

TCRdb keeps only in-frame clones here, not all; method: immunoSEQ multiplex PCR. The sample records over 70,000 clones, more than 75% being singletons. Study results and limitations: Partial responders treated at 0.1-3.0 mg/kg exhibited clonal expansion among the lowest measured.

The receptor was isolated from an adult with an advanced solid tumor such as melanoma, head and neck, liver or kidney cancer. The specimen comprised CD4+ or CD8+ T cells sorted from blood, sampled in a trial of the OX40 agonist ivuxolimab.

Written as DNA, the CDR3 is TGTGCCAGCAGTGGAGGGACAGGGACGGGTAATCAGCCCCAGCATTTT. Protein: CASSGGTGTGNQPQHF. The V call is TRBV2, the J call TRBJ1-5; 9 nucleotides match TRBD1. Trimming cost V 4 bases and J 4 bases; bases outside gene matches: 8. Germline lookup yields CDR1 SNHLY and CDR2 FYNNEI. The CDR3 length is 16 residues.